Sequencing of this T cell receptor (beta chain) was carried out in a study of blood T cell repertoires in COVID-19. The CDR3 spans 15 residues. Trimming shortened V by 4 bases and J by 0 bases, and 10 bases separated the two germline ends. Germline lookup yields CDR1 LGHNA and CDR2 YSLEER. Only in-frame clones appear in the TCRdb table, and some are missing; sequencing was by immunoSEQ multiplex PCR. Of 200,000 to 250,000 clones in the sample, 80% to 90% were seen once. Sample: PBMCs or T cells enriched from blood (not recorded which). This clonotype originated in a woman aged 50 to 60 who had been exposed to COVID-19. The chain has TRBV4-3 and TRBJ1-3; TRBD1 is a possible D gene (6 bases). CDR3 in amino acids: CASSLGQFSGNTIYF. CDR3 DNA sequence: TGCGCCAGCAGCCTCGGACAGTTCTCTGGAAACACCATATATTTT.